This T cell receptor (beta chain) was captured by sequencing in a study of T cell responses to AZD1222 COVID-19 vaccine. The CDR3 loop spans 12 amino acids. CDR1 is SGHTA, CDR2 FQGNSA, per germline. The V end was cut by 5 bases, the J end by 4 bases, with 6 bases between. Study outcomes and limitations: Among the donors, most were white British and more were female, and clonal diversity was possibly underestimated. Just a handful of people given AZD1222 tested seropositive at baseline. Following two doses of AZD1222, Spike-specific TCR breadth and depth rose.

To note about this clone: Its target is unknown.

Using immunoSEQ multiplex PCR, the repertoire was profiled, and TCRdb retains in-frame clones only, with some absent. The sample yields about 180,000 clones, around 90% seen once. The specimen was peripheral blood, collected 28 days after the second AZD1222 dose. The receptor was isolated from an adult who received the AZD1222 COVID-19 vaccine. The chain couples TRBV7-2 to TRBJ1-5, with D unclear. The CDR3 coding sequence is TGTGCCAGCAGCCAACCGAATCAGCCCCAGCATTTT. It is translated as CASSQPNQPQHF. Supplemented by reference TRBV7-2 and TRBJ1-5, the full variable domain reads GAGVSQSPSNKVTEKGKDVELRCDPISGHTALYWYRQSLGQGLEFLIYFQGNSAPDKSGLPSDRFSAERTGGSVSTLTIQRTQQEDSAVYLCASSQPNQPQHFGDGTRLSIL.